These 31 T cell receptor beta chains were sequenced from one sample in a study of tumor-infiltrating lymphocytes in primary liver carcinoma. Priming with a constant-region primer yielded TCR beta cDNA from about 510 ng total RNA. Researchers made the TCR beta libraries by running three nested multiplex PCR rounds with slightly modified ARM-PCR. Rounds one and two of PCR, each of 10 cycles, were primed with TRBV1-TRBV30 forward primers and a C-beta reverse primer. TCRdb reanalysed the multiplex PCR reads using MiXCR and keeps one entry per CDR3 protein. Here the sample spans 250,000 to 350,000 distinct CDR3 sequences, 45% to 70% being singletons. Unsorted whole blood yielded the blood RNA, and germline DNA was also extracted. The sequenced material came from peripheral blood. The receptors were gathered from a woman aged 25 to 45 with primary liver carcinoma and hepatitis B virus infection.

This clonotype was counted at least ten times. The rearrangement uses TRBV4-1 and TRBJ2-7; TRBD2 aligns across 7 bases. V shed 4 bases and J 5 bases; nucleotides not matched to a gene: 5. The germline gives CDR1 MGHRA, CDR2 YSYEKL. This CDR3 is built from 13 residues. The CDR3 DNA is TGCGCCAGCAGCCCGGGGGGACGGAACGAGCAGTACTTC. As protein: CASSPGGRNEQYF.

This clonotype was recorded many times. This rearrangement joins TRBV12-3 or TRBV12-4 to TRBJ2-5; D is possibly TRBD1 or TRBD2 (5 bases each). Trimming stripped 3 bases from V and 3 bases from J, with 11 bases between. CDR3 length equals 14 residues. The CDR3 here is CASSLGEGKETQYF. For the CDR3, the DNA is TGTGCCAGCAGTTTGGGGGAAGGGAAAGAGACCCAGTACTTC.

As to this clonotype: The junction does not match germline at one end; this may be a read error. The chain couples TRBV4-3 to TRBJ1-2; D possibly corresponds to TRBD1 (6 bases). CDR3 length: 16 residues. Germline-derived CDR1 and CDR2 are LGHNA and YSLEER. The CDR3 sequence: CASSQGQGHGDYGYTF. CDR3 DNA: TGCGCCAGTAGCCAGGGTCAGGGGCATGGTGACTATGGCTACACCTTC.

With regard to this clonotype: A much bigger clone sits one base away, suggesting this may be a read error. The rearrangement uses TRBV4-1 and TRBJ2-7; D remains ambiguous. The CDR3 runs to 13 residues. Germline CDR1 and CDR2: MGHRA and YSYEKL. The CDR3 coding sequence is TGCGCCGGCAGCTCCCTGAGCTCCTACGAGCAGTACTTC. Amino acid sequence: CAGSSLSSYEQYF.

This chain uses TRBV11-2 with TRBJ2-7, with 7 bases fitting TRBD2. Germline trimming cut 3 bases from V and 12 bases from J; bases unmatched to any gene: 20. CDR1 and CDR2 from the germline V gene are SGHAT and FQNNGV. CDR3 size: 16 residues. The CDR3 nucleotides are TGTGCCAGCAGCTTCGGAGGGAGGGCCTTAGGGCGCGAACTGTACTTC. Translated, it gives CASSFGGRALGRELYF.

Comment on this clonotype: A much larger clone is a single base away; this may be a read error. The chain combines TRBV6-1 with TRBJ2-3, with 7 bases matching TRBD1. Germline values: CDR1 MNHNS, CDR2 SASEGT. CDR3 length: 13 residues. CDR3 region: CASLRQGRDTQCF. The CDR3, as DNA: TGTGCCAGCCTAAGACAGGGCCGAGATACGCAGTGTTTT.

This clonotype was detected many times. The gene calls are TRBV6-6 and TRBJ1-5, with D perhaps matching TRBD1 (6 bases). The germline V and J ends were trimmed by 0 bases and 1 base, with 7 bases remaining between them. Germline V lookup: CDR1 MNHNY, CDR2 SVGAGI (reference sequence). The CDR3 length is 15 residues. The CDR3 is CASSYSGHSNQPQHF. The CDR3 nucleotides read TGTGCCAGCAGTTACTCGGGACACAGCAATCAGCCCCAGCATTTT.

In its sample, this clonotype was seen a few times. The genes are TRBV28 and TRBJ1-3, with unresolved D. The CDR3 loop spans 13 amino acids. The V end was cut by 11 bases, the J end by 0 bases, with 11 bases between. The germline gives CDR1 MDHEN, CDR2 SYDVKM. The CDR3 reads CAALKTSGNTIYF. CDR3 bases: TGTGCCGCACTGAAGACCTCTGGAAACACCATATATTTT. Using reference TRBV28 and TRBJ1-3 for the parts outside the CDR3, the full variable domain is DVKVTQSSRYLVKRTGEKVFLECVQDMDHENMFWYRQDPGLGLRLIYFSYDVKMKEKGDIPEGYSVSREKKERFSLILESASTNQTSMYLCAALKTSGNTIYFGEGSWLTVV.

The DNA of the CDR3 is TGTGCCAGCACAAATTCAGATACGCAGTATTTT. This sequence encodes CASTNSDTQYF. The chain combines TRBV6-2 or TRBV6-3 with TRBJ2-3; no firm D call. There are 11 residues in the CDR3. CDR1 and CDR2 from the germline V gene are MNHEY and SVGEGT. V lost 7 bases, J lost 4 bases, and 6 bases lay in between.

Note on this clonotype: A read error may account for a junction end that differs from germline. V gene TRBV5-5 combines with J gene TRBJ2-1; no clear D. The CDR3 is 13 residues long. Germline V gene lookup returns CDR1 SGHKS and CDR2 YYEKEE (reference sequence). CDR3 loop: CASSLDFYNEQLF. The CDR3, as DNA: TGTGCCAGCAGCTTGGACTTTTACAATGAGCAGCTCTTC. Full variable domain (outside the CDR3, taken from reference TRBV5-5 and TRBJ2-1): DAGVTQSPTHLIKTRGQQVTLRCSPISGHKSVSWYQQVLGQGPQFIFQYYEKEERGRGNFPDRFSARQFPNYSSELNVNALLLGDSALYLCASSLDFYNEQLFGPGTRLTVL.

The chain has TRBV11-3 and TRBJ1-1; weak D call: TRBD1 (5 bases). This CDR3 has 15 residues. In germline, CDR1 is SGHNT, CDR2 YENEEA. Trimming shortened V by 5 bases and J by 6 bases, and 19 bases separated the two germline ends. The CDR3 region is CASSPKAGGIAEAFF. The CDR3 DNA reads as TGTGCCAGCAGCCCCAAGGCGGGGGGGATCGCTGAAGCTTTCTTT.

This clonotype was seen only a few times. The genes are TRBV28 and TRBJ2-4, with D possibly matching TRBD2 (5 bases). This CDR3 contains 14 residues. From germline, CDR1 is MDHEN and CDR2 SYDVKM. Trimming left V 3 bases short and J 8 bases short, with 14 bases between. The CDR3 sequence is CASSFSDTRDIQYF. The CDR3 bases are TGTGCCAGCAGTTTCTCCGACACGAGGGACATTCAGTACTTC.

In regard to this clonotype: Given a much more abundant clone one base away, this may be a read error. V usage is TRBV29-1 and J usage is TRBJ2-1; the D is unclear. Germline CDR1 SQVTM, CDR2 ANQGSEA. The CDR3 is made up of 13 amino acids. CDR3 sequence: CIVEDWLENEQFF. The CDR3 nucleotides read TGCATCGTTGAAGATTGGCTTGAGAATGAGCAGTTCTTC.

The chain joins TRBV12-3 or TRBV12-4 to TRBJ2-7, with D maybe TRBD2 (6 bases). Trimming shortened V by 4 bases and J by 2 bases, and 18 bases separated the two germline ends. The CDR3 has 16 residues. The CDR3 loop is CASSYGGGAGTYEQYF. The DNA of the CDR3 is TGTGCCAGCAGTTATGGAGGAGGGGCGGGAACCTACGAGCAGTACTTC.

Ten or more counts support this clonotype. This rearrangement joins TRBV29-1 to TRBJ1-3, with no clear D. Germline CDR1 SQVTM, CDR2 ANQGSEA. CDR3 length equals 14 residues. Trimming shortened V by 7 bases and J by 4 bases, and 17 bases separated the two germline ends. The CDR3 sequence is CSAADFGKGNTIYF. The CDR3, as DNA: TGCAGCGCCGCGGATTTTGGGAAAGGAAACACCATATATTTT.

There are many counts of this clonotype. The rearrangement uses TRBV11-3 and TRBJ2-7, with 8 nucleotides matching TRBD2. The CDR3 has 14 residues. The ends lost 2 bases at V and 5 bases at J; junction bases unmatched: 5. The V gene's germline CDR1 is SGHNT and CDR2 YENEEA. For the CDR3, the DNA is TGTGCCAGCAGCTTAAGCGGGAGTTTCCACGAGCAGTACTTC. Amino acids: CASSLSGSFHEQYF.

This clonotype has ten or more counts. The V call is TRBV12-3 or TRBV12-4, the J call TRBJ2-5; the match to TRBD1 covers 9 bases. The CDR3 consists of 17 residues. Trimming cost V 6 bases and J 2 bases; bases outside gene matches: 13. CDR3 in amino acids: CASSSMGGTGPQETQYF. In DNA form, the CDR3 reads TGTGCCAGCAGCTCAATGGGAGGGACAGGGCCACAAGAGACCCAGTACTTC.

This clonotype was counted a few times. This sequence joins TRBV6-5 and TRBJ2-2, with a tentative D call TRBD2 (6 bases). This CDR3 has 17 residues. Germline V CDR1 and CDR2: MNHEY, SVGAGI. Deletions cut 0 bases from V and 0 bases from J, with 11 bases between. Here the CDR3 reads CASSYSWLAANTGELFF. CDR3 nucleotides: TGTGCCAGCAGTTACTCGTGGTTAGCGGCGAACACCGGGGAGCTGTTTTTT.

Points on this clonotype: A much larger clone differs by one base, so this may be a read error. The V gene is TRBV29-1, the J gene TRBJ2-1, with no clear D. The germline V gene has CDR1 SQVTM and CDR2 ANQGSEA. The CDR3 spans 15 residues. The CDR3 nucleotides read TGCAGCGTTGGGGATTTGGGAAGCTCCTACGATGAGCAGTTCTTC. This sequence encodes CSVGDLGSSYDEQFF.

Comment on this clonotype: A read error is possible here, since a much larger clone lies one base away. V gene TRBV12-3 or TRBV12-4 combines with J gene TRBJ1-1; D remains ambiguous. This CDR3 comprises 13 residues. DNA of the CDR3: TGTGCCAGCAGTTTACATGGGAAGCCTGAAGTTTTCTTT. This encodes CASSLHGKPEVFF.

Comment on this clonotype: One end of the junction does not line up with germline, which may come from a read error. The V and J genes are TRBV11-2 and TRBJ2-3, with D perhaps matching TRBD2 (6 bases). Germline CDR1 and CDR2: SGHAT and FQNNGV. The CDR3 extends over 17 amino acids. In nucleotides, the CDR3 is TGTGCCAGCAGCTTAGATAGGCGGGGCAAAGTCACAGATAGGCAGTATTTT. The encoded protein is CASSLDRRGKVTDRQYF.

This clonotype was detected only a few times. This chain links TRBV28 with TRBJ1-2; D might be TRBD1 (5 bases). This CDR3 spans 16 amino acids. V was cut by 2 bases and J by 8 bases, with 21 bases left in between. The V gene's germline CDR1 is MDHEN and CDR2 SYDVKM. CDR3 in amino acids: CASSLKRQGALGGYTF. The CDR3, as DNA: TGTGCCAGCAGTTTAAAAAGGCAGGGAGCCTTAGGAGGCTACACCTTC.

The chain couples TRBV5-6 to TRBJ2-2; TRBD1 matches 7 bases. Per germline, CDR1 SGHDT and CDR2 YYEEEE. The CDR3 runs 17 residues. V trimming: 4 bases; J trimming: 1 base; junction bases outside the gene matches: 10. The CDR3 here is CASSIWDRLLNTGELFF. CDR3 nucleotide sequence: TGTGCCAGCAGCATATGGGACAGACTATTGAACACCGGGGAGCTGTTTTTT.

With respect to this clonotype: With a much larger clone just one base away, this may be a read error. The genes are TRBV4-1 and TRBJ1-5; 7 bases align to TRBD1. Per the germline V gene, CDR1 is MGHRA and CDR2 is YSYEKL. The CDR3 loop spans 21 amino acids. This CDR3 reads CTSSRGGNRDSVIYSNQPQHF. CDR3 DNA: TGCACCAGCAGCCGGGGGGGGAACCGGGACAGCGTCATTTATAGCAATCAGCCCCAGCATTTT.

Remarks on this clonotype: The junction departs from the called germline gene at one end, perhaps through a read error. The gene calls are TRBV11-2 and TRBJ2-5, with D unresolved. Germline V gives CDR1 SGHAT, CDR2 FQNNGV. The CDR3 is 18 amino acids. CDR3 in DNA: TGTGCCAGCAGCTCCCCCCGCCTCGAACTCAGGAGCCAAGAGACCCAATACTTC. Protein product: CASSSPRLELRSQETQYF.

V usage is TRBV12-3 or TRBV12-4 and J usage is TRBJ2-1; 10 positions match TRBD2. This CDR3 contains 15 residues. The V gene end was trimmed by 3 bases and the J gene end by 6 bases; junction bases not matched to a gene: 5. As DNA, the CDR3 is TGTGCCAGCAGTTTTAGAAGCGGGAGGGCCAATGAGCAGTTCTTC. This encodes CASSFRSGRANEQFF.

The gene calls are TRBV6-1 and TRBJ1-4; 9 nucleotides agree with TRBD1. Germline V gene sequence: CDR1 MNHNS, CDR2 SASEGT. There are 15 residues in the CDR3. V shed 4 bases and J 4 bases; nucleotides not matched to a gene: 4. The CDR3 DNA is TGTGCCAGCAGTGCGGACAGGGGTCGTAATGAAAAACTGTTTTTT. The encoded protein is CASSADRGRNEKLFF.

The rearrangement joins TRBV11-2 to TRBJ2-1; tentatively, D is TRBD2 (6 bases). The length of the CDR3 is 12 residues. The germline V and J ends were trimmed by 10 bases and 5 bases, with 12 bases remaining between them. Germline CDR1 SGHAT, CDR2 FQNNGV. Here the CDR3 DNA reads TGTGCCAACGGGGGACTGAACAATGAGCAGTTCTTC. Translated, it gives CANGGLNNEQFF.

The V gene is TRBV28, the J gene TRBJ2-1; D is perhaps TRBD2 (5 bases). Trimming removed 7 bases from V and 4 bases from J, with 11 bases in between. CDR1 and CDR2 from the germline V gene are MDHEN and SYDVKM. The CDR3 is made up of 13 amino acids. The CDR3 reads CASMNGGYNEQFF. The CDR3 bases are TGTGCCAGCATGAATGGCGGGTACAATGAGCAGTTCTTC.

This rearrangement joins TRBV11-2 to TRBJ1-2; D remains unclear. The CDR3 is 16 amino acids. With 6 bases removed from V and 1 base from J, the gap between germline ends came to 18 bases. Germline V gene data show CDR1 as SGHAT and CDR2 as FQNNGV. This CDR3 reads CASSFSTCRRNYGYTF. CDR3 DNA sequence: TGTGCCAGCAGTTTCTCTACATGCAGGCGTAACTATGGCTACACCTTC.

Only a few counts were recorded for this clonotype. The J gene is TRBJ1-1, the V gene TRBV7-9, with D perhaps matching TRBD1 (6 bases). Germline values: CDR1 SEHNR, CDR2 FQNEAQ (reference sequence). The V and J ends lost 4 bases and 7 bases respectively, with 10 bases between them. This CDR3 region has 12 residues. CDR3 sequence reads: CASSSQGNEAFF. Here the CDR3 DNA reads TGTGCCAGCAGCTCCCAGGGGAATGAAGCTTTCTTT.